Below are 10 T cell receptor beta chains sequenced from a single sample in a study of CD8 T cells in Susac syndrome. RNA, at roughly 0.45 to 1 ug, was reverse transcribed with random hexamers. One entry per CDR3 protein results from TCRdb running MiXCR on the immunoSEQ multiplex PCR reads. The sample records about 70,000 distinct CDR3 sequences, over 95% being singletons. Material: CD4+ T cells from PBMCs. The source is a human donor with multiple sclerosis.

CDR3 residues: CASSPTRNEQFF. For the CDR3, the DNA is TGTGCCAGCAGTCCGACTAGAAATGAGCAGTTCTTC. V gene TRBV11-1 combines with J gene TRBJ2-1; D may be TRBD2 (6 bases). CDR1 SGHAT and CDR2 FQDESV come from the germline V gene (reference sequence). V lost 6 bases and J 7 bases, leaving 10 bases between the germline ends. This CDR3 region has 12 residues. Together with reference TRBV11-1 and TRBJ2-1, the CDR3 gives the full variable domain: EAEVAQSPRYKITEKSQAVAFWCDPISGHATLYWYRQILGQGPELLVQFQDESVVDDSQLPKDRFSAERLKGVDSTLKIQPAELGDSAMYLCASSPTRNEQFFGPGTRLTVL.

This chain connects TRBV20-1 to TRBJ2-7, with 7 bases lining up with TRBD1. Trimming removed 6 bases from V and 6 bases from J; junction bases left unmatched: 5. This CDR3 has 11 amino acids. In germline, CDR1 is DFQATT, CDR2 SNEGSKA (reference sequence). CDR3 region: CSAFDRAEQYF. CDR3 nucleotide sequence: TGCAGTGCCTTCGACAGGGCCGAGCAGTACTTC.

The chain is built from TRBV9 and TRBJ2-1; 9 bases agree with TRBD2. This CDR3 spans 16 amino acids. Germline V gene data show CDR1 as SGDLS and CDR2 as YYNGEE. The V segment lost 0 bases and the J segment 8 bases; nucleotides outside the gene matches: 9. The CDR3: CASSVGFAGGLDEQFF. The CDR3 DNA is TGTGCCAGCAGCGTAGGTTTCGCGGGGGGGCTCGATGAGCAGTTCTTC.

The chain is built from TRBV20-1 and TRBJ1-5; 9 bases are a match to TRBD1. J was trimmed by 7 bases and V by 5 bases; bases with no gene match: 9. Germline V lookup: CDR1 DFQATT, CDR2 SNEGSKA (reference sequence). There are 14 residues in the CDR3. Written as DNA, the CDR3 is TGCAGTGCTGAGCTACAGGGGGCGAGGCAGCCCCAGCATTTT. Amino acid sequence: CSAELQGARQPQHF.

The rearrangement uses TRBV30 and TRBJ2-2; no reliable D call. Trimming stripped 2 bases from V and 2 bases from J, with 12 bases between. Per the germline V gene, CDR1 is GTSNPN and CDR2 is SVGIG (reference sequence). The CDR3 has 15 amino acids. CDR3 region: CAWSTKELNTGELFF. The CDR3 nucleotides are TGTGCCTGGAGTACAAAAGAATTAAACACCGGGGAGCTGTTTTTT.

The sample holds one count of this clonotype. The rearrangement joins TRBV25-1 to TRBJ1-1, with D unresolved. The CDR3 loop spans 13 amino acids. V lost 8 bases to trimming and J lost 4 bases, with 14 bases between them. CDR1 and CDR2 (germline): MGHDK, SYGVNS. CDR3 region: CASRLAVGTEAFF. CDR3 bases: TGTGCCAGCCGACTGGCGGTGGGCACTGAAGCTTTCTTT.

Only one count was recorded for this clonotype. The chain has TRBV30 and TRBJ1-2; 8 nucleotides align to TRBD1. The length of the CDR3 is 13 residues. The germline V gene has CDR1 GTSNPN and CDR2 SVGIG (reference sequence). Germline trimming cut 4 bases from V and 7 bases from J; bases unmatched to any gene: 8. In DNA form, the CDR3 reads TGTGCCTGGATGGGGCAGGGGGCAGCTGGCTACACCTTC. It encodes CAWMGQGAAGYTF.

The chain uses TRBV6-5 and TRBJ2-1; 12 positions match TRBD2. Germline values: CDR1 MNHEY, CDR2 SVGAGI. Trimming cost V 4 bases and J 0 bases; bases outside gene matches: 4. The CDR3 is 17 residues long. The CDR3 reads CASSSRTSGTSYNEQFF. The CDR3 nucleotides read TGTGCCAGCAGTTCGAGGACTAGCGGGACCTCCTACAATGAGCAGTTCTTC.

The V and J genes are TRBV12-3 or TRBV12-4 and TRBJ2-5, with D possibly being TRBD1 (5 bases). The CDR3 runs 14 residues. Trimming pared 4 bases from V and 0 bases from J, leaving 9 bases between. The CDR3 here is CASSSQGDQETQYF. The CDR3 DNA reads TGTGCCAGCAGTTCACAAGGGGACCAAGAGACCCAGTACTTC.

This rearrangement joins TRBV12-3 or TRBV12-4 to TRBJ2-7; 7 bases match TRBD1. This CDR3 has 14 amino acids. J was trimmed by 5 bases and V by 3 bases; bases with no gene match: 7. In DNA form, the CDR3 reads TGTGCCAGCAGTTTGGCTGACAGGGCCAACGAGCAGTACTTC. Translating gives CASSLADRANEQYF.